This record looks at one T cell receptor beta chain sequence and its context. Trimming at V came to 4 bases and at J to 5 bases, leaving 5 bases not matched to a gene. The CDR3 is made up of 13 amino acids. Germline V gene lookup returns CDR1 SGHRS and CDR2 YFSETQ. Authors' processing steps: Amplification from reference gene primers served as the basis for estimated nucleated cell counts. Produced via immunoSEQ multiplex PCR; TCRdb's table is partial and in-frame only. V, J and clone size are those of that table, while D and trimming were read from the DNA. The sample lists approximately 320,000 clones; 85% to 90% were seen once. This entry is derived from a study of blood T cell repertoires in COVID-19. Study-level information: Material from acute and convalescent COVID-19 was sourced from the United States, Italy and Spain. PBMCs, B-cell-depleted T cells, or T cells were the source of the cDNA or gDNA that made up the material.

Sequenced material: peripheral blood. V gene TRBV5-1 combines with J gene TRBJ1-2, with TRBD1 matching over 7 bases. The receptor was derived from a woman in her thirties with COVID-19, enrolled during active disease. The CDR3 coding sequence is TGCGCCAGCAGCGGTGGACAGGCGTATGGCTACACCTTC. Translating gives CASSGGQAYGYTF.